One and the same sample provided the 11 T cell receptor beta chains below, sequenced in a study of blood T cells in healthy people across ages. Sample-barcoded 5' priming and a J-beta primer mix drove a second PCR of about 7 to 11 cycles. TCRdb recomputed calls from the 5' RACE reads with MiXCR, one row per CDR3 protein. The table shows 650,000 to 800,000 distinct CDR3 sequences, with around 43% occurring only once. The specimen sequenced was blood. The receptors were sampled from a man in his sixties in good health.

V usage is TRBV18 and J usage is TRBJ1-2, with TRBD1 identical over 9 bases. The CDR3 totals 15 residues. With V trimmed by 3 bases and J by 4 bases, 6 bases remained unmatched. Germline V CDR1 and CDR2: KGHSH, LQKENI. The CDR3 nucleotides read TGTGCCAGCTCACCGGCACAGGGGGCGGCCTATGGCTACACCTTC. Encoded protein: CASSPAQGAAYGYTF.

This clonotype has more than one count but fewer than ten. The CDR3 is CASSPTHTPYGYTF. CDR3 DNA sequence: TGTGCCAGCAGCCCGACACACACTCCCTATGGCTACACCTTC. The V gene is TRBV3-1, the J gene TRBJ1-2, with no clear D. The germline V gene has CDR1 LGHDT and CDR2 YNNKEL (reference sequence). CDR3 length: 14 residues. Trimming pared 4 bases from V and 4 bases from J, leaving 13 bases between.

Worth noting for this clonotype: A read error may be the cause here, since a much bigger clone is one base away. CDR3 sequence: CSARALGTHCNEQFF. CDR3 bases: TGCAGTGCTAGAGCGCTAGGCACTCATTGCAATGAGCAGTTCTTC. The chain employs TRBV20-1 and TRBJ2-1, with no clear D. The CDR3 consists of 15 residues. V dropped 1 base and J dropped 6 bases, with 16 bases sitting between them. Per germline, CDR1 DFQATT and CDR2 SNEGSKA (reference sequence).

This clonotype was seen only once. The chain uses TRBV6-5 and TRBJ2-5, with 8 bases aligning to TRBD1. The better agreement between TRBJ2-7 and the DNA end casts doubt on the J call. Germline CDR1 MNHEY, CDR2 SVGAGI. The CDR3 has 13 residues. DNA of the CDR3: TGTGCCAGCAGGGCCCGGGACAGGTACGAGCAGTACTTC. Protein product: CASRARDRYEQYF.

This clonotype was found a few times. The rearrangement links TRBV12-3 or TRBV12-4 to TRBJ1-1, with D perhaps TRBD1 (5 bases). CDR3 length: 11 residues. With 3 bases removed from V and 7 bases from J, the gap between germline ends came to 6 bases. CDR3 in amino acids: CASSLGDEAFF. CDR3 coding DNA: TGTGCCAGCAGTTTGGGGGATGAAGCTTTCTTT.

This rearrangement joins TRBV12-3 or TRBV12-4 to TRBJ2-5; D not resolved. The germline V and J ends were trimmed by 6 bases and 2 bases, with 13 bases remaining between them. CDR3 length: 14 amino acids. The CDR3 loop reads CASSPQRQQETQYF. CDR3 DNA sequence: TGTGCCAGCAGCCCTCAGAGGCAGCAAGAGACCCAGTACTTC.

This clonotype was recorded only once. The CDR3 bases are TGTGCCAGCAGCCCCAGAGCGGGGGCCTCACTAGAGACCCAGTACTTC. This sequence encodes CASSPRAGASLETQYF. The chain has TRBV7-2 and TRBJ2-5; 8 nucleotides match TRBD2. Trimming took 5 bases from V and 4 from J; bases not matched to a gene: 12. This CDR3 contains 16 residues. Germline CDR1 reads SGHTA; CDR2 reads FQGNSA.

This rearrangement joins TRBV7-8 to TRBJ2-5; a possible D gene is TRBD1 (6 bases). Gene TRBJ2-7 matches the end of the DNA better, so the J call may be wrong. The CDR3 extends over 14 amino acids. The germline gives CDR1 SGHVS, CDR2 FQNEAQ. The CDR3 spells CASSSEETGYEQYF. The CDR3 nucleotides are TGTGCCAGCAGCTCGGAGGAGACAGGCTACGAGCAGTACTTC.

Regarding this clonotype: A clone one base away is much larger, so this may be a read error. The chain links TRBV7-2 to TRBJ2-7; TRBD1 agrees at 7 bases. The V segment lost 5 bases and the J segment 1 base; nucleotides outside the gene matches: 5. CDR1 SGHTA and CDR2 FQGNSA come from the germline V gene. This CDR3 has 14 residues. CDR3 protein: CASSAQTGSYEQYF. CDR3 DNA: TGTGCCAGCAGCGCCCAGACAGGGTCCTACGAGCAGTACTTC.

A few counts support this clonotype. The V gene is TRBV12-3 or TRBV12-4, the J gene TRBJ2-5, with D perhaps TRBD1 (5 bases). This CDR3 has 13 residues. The V and J ends lost 5 bases and 1 base respectively, with 8 bases between them. The CDR3 bases are TGTGCCAGCAGTCACGACAGCCAAGAGACCCAGTACTTC. This codes for CASSHDSQETQYF.

V and J are TRBV7-8 and TRBJ2-7, with 7 bases lining up with TRBD1. Germline lookup yields CDR1 SGHVS and CDR2 FQNEAQ. Trimming took 5 bases from V and 1 from J; bases not matched to a gene: 14. The CDR3 covers 17 residues. CDR3 amino acids: CASSKFTPWGQSYEQYF. The CDR3 DNA follows: TGTGCCAGCAGCAAGTTTACACCATGGGGACAGTCCTACGAGCAGTACTTC.